Following are 26 T cell receptor beta chains from one sample sequenced in a study of blood T cells in healthy people across ages. Through a sample-barcoded 5' primer and a J-beta primer mix, a second PCR was run for roughly 6 to 12 cycles. Via MiXCR, TCRdb re-called the 5' RACE reads, giving one row per CDR3 protein. Among more than 1.4 million distinct CDR3 sequences, roughly 45% were seen once, and the ten largest hold approximately 7.9%. The sequenced sample consisted of blood. All receptors come from a woman younger than 30 in good health.

This chain connects TRBV19 to TRBJ1-6; D is undetermined. The ends were cut back, 5 bases at V and 4 bases at J, with 39 bases in the middle. This CDR3 contains 24 residues. CDR1 LNHDA and CDR2 SQIVND come from the germline V gene (reference sequence). The DNA for the CDR3 is TGTGCCAGTAGTTTTGGACCTACAACAAACGGACTCCTTGACCCCCAGGCATATAATTCACCCCTCCACTTT. Translated: CASSFGPTTNGLLDPQAYNSPLHF.

The CDR3 bases are TGTGCCAGCTCACCGAATCAGGAAGAGACCCAGTACTTC. Translation: CASSPNQEETQYF. This chain joins TRBV18 and TRBJ2-5; D gene uncertain. V gave up 3 bases and J gave up 3 bases, with 8 bases separating them. Germline V CDR1 and CDR2: KGHSH, LQKENI. This CDR3 has 13 amino acids.

The genes are TRBV3-1 and TRBJ1-1, with D uncertain. The CDR3 totals 15 residues. CDR1 is LGHDT and CDR2 is YNNKEL in the germline V gene (reference sequence). Trimming left V 2 bases short and J 2 bases short, with 12 bases between. The CDR3 nucleotides are TGTGCCAGCAGCCAATCGGATAAATTAAACACTGAAGCTTTCTTT. Translated, it gives CASSQSDKLNTEAFF.

The CDR3 loop is CASRDGSLINYGYTF. As DNA, the CDR3 is TGTGCCAGCAGGGACGGAAGTTTGATTAACTATGGCTACACCTTC. The genes are TRBV6-1 and TRBJ1-2; no reliable D call. V was clipped by 6 bases and J by 1 base, with 15 bases between them. The germline gives CDR1 MNHNS, CDR2 SASEGT. The CDR3 covers 15 residues.

This clonotype has a count of ten or more. The rearrangement uses TRBV29-1 and TRBJ1-5; D gene unclear. Trimming removed 5 bases at V and 0 bases at J, with 8 bases between. Germline V gene lookup returns CDR1 SQVTM and CDR2 ANQGSEA. The CDR3 extends over 13 amino acids. The CDR3 DNA reads TGCAGCGTTCGGACGGATAGCAATCAGCCCCAGCATTTT. Its translation: CSVRTDSNQPQHF.

This clonotype turned up a few times. The gene calls are TRBV29-1 and TRBJ1-2, with D tentatively TRBD1 (6 bases). CDR3 length equals 13 residues. The germline V gene has CDR1 SQVTM and CDR2 ANQGSEA. The V end was cut by 6 bases, the J end by 2 bases, with 13 bases between. CDR3 nucleotides: TGCAGCGTGCGACAGGACCTAAACTATGGCTACACCTTC. Its translation is CSVRQDLNYGYTF.

The count of this clonotype is one. Just one base apart from a much larger clone, this may be a read error. The chain recombines TRBV11-2 with TRBJ2-1; D may be TRBD2 (5 bases). Looked up from germline, CDR1 is SGHAT and CDR2 is FQNNGV. This CDR3 spans 13 amino acids. Trimming took off 1 base at V and 10 bases at J, with 11 bases between the two ends. CDR3 coding DNA: TGTGCCAGCAGCTTAGGTCCAGCGGCCGAGCAGTTCTTC. Its translation: CASSLGPAAEQFF.

The V and J genes are TRBV15 and TRBJ2-5; D uncertain. The DNA end favors TRBJ2-1, so the J call may be wrong. The germline V gene encodes CDR1 LNHNV and CDR2 YYDKDF (reference sequence). The CDR3 is 14 residues long. In nucleotides, the CDR3 is TGTGCCACCAGCAGTATGTCAGCCCAAGAGACCCAGTTCTTC. Translating gives CATSSMSAQETQFF.

V gene TRBV3-1 combines with J gene TRBJ2-7; TRBD2 matches 8 bases. Germline V lookup: CDR1 LGHDT, CDR2 YNNKEL (reference sequence). The CDR3 extends over 18 amino acids. Trimming took 0 bases from V and 2 from J; bases not matched to a gene: 12. In DNA form, the CDR3 reads TGTGCCAGCAGCCAAGAAGAGGAAATAGCGGGACTCCCCTACGAGCAGTACTTC. Translation gives CASSQEEEIAGLPYEQYF.

The chain couples TRBV2 to TRBJ1-1, with D tentatively TRBD1 (6 bases). V shed 4 bases and J shed 5 bases, with 17 bases lying between them. The V gene's germline CDR1 is SNHLY and CDR2 FYNNEI. The CDR3 has 15 amino acids. The chain's CDR3 is CASSVGPGASTEAFF. CDR3 nucleotide sequence: TGTGCCAGCAGTGTCGGCCCGGGGGCGAGTACTGAAGCTTTCTTT.

This clonotype has a handful of counts. The V call is TRBV2, the J call TRBJ2-7, with D uncertain. The CDR3 is 12 amino acids. V was clipped by 5 bases and J by 0 bases, with 5 bases between them. Germline CDR1 and CDR2: SNHLY and FYNNEI. This CDR3 reads CASSKNSYEQYF. CDR3 DNA: TGTGCCAGCAGTAAAAACTCCTACGAGCAGTACTTC.

Concerning this clonotype itself: A far larger clone is one nucleotide away, so this likely arose from a read error. The rearrangement joins TRBV27 to TRBJ2-7, with a tentative D call TRBD2 (5 bases). The CDR3 totals 13 residues. Germline lookup yields CDR1 MNHEY and CDR2 SMNVEV (reference sequence). CDR3 sequence (DNA): TGTGCCAGCAGTTTACGGGGATCCTACGGGCAGTACTTC. It is translated as CASSLRGSYGQYF.

The chain combines TRBV30 with TRBJ1-5; 8 nucleotides line up with TRBD1. This CDR3 region has 14 residues. Unmatched junction bases numbered 7, after V lost 2 bases and J lost 7 bases. Per the germline V gene, CDR1 is GTSNPN and CDR2 is SVGIG (reference sequence). The CDR3 sequence: CAWSIRTGRQPQHF. The CDR3, as DNA: TGTGCCTGGAGTATAAGGACAGGGAGGCAGCCCCAGCATTTT.

The chain carries TRBV5-1 and TRBJ2-1, with D possibly being TRBD2 (5 bases). The germline V gene encodes CDR1 SGHRS and CDR2 YFSETQ. The V end was cut by 2 bases, the J end by 10 bases, with 19 bases between. This CDR3 spans 15 amino acids. As DNA, the CDR3 is TGCGCCAGCAGCTTTGATGCTAGCTATTCGTTCGAGCAGTTCTTC. Its protein product is CASSFDASYSFEQFF.

This chain connects TRBV4-1 to TRBJ1-5; the D gene is possibly TRBD1 (5 bases). V lost 4 bases and J 0 bases, leaving 13 bases between the germline ends. CDR3 length: 16 residues. Germline values: CDR1 MGHRA, CDR2 YSYEKL. CDR3 loop: CASSPGSDISNQPQHF. Written as DNA, the CDR3 is TGCGCCAGCAGCCCAGGGAGCGATATTAGCAATCAGCCCCAGCATTTT.

This clonotype appeared a few times. CDR3 sequence (DNA): TGTGCCACCAGCGTAATCCTATCGGGGCCCTCCTATGGCTACACCTTC. Protein sequence: CATSVILSGPSYGYTF. The J gene is TRBJ1-2, the V gene TRBV15, with D possibly being TRBD1 (5 bases). CDR3 length equals 16 residues. Trimming left V 5 bases short and J 4 bases short, with 20 bases between. The germline gives CDR1 LNHNV, CDR2 YYDKDF (reference sequence).

The V and J genes are TRBV10-3 and TRBJ2-6; TRBD1 might be the D (5 bases). CDR3 length: 17 amino acids. V lost 0 bases, J lost 3 bases, and 12 bases lay in between. Germline V gene data show CDR1 as ENHRY and CDR2 as SYGVKD. CDR3 protein: CAISESLGAGGANVLTF. CDR3 sequence (DNA): TGTGCCATCAGTGAGTCGTTAGGGGCAGGTGGGGCCAACGTCCTGACTTTC.

This chain uses TRBV20-1 with TRBJ1-1; 8 nucleotides agree with TRBD1. J was trimmed by 11 bases and V by 5 bases; bases with no gene match: 10. Germline V lookup: CDR1 DFQATT, CDR2 SNEGSKA (reference sequence). The CDR3 has 12 residues. CDR3 nucleotide sequence: TGCAGTGCTCAGGGGTCAGGGGGCTCCGCTTTCTTT. Translated: CSAQGSGGSAFF.

The rearrangement uses TRBV20-1 and TRBJ1-4; TRBD1 agrees at 7 bases. V dropped 3 bases and J dropped 15; count of bases not matched to a gene: 13. Germline assignment: CDR1 DFQATT and CDR2 SNEGSKA (reference sequence). The CDR3 has 13 amino acids. This CDR3 is CSASPGQSPNVFF. The CDR3 DNA is TGCAGTGCTAGCCCGGGACAGTCTCCGAATGTGTTTTTT.

In its sample, this clonotype was seen a few times. The CDR3 sequence is CASSYDRGHTDTQYF. As DNA, the CDR3 is TGTGCCAGCAGCTATGACAGGGGGCACACAGATACGCAGTATTTT. The chain has TRBV7-9 and TRBJ2-3; 10 bases fit TRBD1. CDR3 size: 15 residues. The V and J ends lost 4 bases and 2 bases, in that order; junction bases with no gene match: 3. CDR1 SEHNR and CDR2 FQNEAQ come from the germline V gene (reference sequence).

This clonotype was seen only a few times. The chain links TRBV20-1 to TRBJ2-5; no clear D. CDR1 and CDR2 from the germline V gene are DFQATT and SNEGSKA (reference sequence). The CDR3 spans 13 residues. The CDR3, as DNA: TGCAGCTCCAACCCCAGTGGGCAAGAGACCCAGTACTTC. Translated: CSSNPSGQETQYF.

About this clonotype: Relative to the germline gene, one junction end is altered; a read error may explain this. The chain couples TRBV10-3 to TRBJ2-7; TRBD2 is a possible D gene (6 bases). The J call may be in error: the DNA end matches TRBJ2-5 better. CDR3 length: 14 amino acids. Germline V lookup: CDR1 ENHRY, CDR2 SYGVKD. The DNA of the CDR3 is TGTGCCGTCAGTGTGGGAACTAGCACCGAGACCCAGTACTTC. It yields the protein CAVSVGTSTETQYF.

This clonotype showed up just a few times. The V and J genes are TRBV24-1 and TRBJ2-3, with D unclear. CDR3 length equals 14 residues. Trimming shortened V by 6 bases and J by 6 bases, and 15 bases separated the two germline ends. In germline, CDR1 is KGHDR, CDR2 SFDVKD. The DNA of the CDR3 is TGTGCCACCAGTAGGGCAGGTCCCAGGGATACGCAGTATTTT. Translating gives CATSRAGPRDTQYF.

The CDR3 DNA is TGTGCCAGCAGTCAAAGCTCCCGAGGGAAGTTCTCCTACAATGAGCAGTTCTTC. Translating gives CASSQSSRGKFSYNEQFF. The chain carries TRBV28 and TRBJ2-1; a weak D match, TRBD2 (5 bases). The CDR3 consists of 18 residues. V lost 5 bases and J 0 bases, leaving 20 bases between the germline ends. Germline CDR1 reads MDHEN; CDR2 reads SYDVKM.

The V call is TRBV3-1, the J call TRBJ2-5; 8 nucleotides match TRBD1. The DNA end favors TRBJ2-4, so the J call may be wrong. Looked up from germline, CDR1 is LGHDT and CDR2 is YNNKEL (reference sequence). The CDR3 runs 20 residues. The CDR3 reads CASSQETTGAAGLVRNIQYF. Written as DNA, the CDR3 is TGTGCCAGCAGCCAAGAAACGACAGGGGCCGCCGGGCTGGTCCGAAACATTCAGTACTTC.

V gene TRBV5-1 combines with J gene TRBJ2-4; TRBD1 agrees at 7 bases. CDR3 length equals 15 residues. Trimming cost V 4 bases and J 7 bases; bases outside gene matches: 11. Germline values: CDR1 SGHRS, CDR2 YFSETQ. CDR3 in DNA: TGCGCCAGCAGCCTGACCCCCGGGACAGCTAACATTCAGTACTTC. Protein: CASSLTPGTANIQYF.